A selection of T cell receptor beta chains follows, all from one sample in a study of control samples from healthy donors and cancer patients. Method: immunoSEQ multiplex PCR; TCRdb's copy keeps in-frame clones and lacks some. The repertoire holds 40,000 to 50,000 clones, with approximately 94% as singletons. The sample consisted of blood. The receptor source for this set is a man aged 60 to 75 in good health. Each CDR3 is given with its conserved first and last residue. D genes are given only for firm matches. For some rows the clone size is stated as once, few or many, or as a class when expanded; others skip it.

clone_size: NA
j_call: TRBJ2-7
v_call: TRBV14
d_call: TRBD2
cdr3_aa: CASSQVLVYEREASEQYF
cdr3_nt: TGTGCCAGCAGCCAAGTTCTGGTCTACGAGCGGGAGGCCTCCGAGCAGTACTTC

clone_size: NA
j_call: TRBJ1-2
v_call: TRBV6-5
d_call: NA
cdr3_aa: CASRTDSTYGYTF
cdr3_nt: TGTGCCAGCAGAACGGACAGTACCTATGGCTACACCTTC

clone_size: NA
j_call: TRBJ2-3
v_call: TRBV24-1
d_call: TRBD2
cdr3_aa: CATSDRSSGSTDTQYF
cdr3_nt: TGTGCCACCAGTGACCGCAGCAGCGGGAGTACAGATACGCAGTATTTT

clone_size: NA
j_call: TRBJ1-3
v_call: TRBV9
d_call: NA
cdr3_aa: CASSVAGSGNTIYF
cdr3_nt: TGTGCCAGCAGCGTAGCGGGCTCTGGAAACACCATATATTTT

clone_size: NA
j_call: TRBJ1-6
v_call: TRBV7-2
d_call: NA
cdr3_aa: CASRPPGVSYNSPLHF
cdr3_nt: TGTGCCAGCAGGCCACCTGGGGTTTCCTATAATTCACCCCTCCACTTT

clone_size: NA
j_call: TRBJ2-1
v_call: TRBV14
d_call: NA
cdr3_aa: CASSQVVSHEQFF
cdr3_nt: TGTGCCAGCAGCCAAGTTGTCTCCCATGAGCAGTTCTTC

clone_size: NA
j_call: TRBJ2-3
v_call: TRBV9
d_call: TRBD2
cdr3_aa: CASSVLAGDTQYF
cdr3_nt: TGTGCCAGCAGCGTCCTAGCGGGAGATACGCAGTATTTT

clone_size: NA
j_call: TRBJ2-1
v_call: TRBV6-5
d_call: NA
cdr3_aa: CASSYSSPSDDEQFF
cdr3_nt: TGTGCCAGCAGTTACTCCTCTCCCTCTGACGATGAGCAGTTCTTC

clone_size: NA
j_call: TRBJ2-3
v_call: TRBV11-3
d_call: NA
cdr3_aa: CASSFGLRRLEVTDTQYF
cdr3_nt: TGTGCCAGCAGCTTTGGCTTAAGGAGACTAGAGGTCACAGATACGCAGTATTTT

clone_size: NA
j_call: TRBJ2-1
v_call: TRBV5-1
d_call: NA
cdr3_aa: CASSAALASYNEQFF
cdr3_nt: TGCGCCAGCAGCGCGGCGTTAGCGTCTTACAATGAGCAGTTCTTC

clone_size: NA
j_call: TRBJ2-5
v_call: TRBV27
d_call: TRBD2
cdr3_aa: CASSSRAGGRARETQYF
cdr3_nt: TGTGCCAGCAGTTCAAGGGCCGGCGGGAGGGCCCGGGAGACCCAGTACTTC

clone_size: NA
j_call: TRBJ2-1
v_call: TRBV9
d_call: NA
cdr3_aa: CASQGSSYNEQFF
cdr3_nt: TGTGCCAGCCAGGGAAGCTCCTACAATGAGCAGTTCTTC

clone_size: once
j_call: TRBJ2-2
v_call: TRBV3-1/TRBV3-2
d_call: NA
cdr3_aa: CASSPRGAGAGELFF
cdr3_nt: TGTGCCAGCAGTCCAAGGGGGGCCGGGGCCGGGGAGCTGTTTTTT

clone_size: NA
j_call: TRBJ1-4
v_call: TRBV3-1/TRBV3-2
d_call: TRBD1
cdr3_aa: CASSPPGTGWEEKLFF
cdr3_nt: TGTGCCAGCAGCCCTCCCGGGACAGGGTGGGAGGAAAAACTGTTTTTT

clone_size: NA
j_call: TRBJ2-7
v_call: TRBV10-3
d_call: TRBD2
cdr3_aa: CAISEGAGVAYEQYF
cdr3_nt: TGTGCCATCAGTGAGGGGGCGGGAGTAGCCTACGAGCAGTACTTC

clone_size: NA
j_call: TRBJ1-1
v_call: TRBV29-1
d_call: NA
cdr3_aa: CSASLPDREAFF
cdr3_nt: TGCAGCGCGTCCTTACCGGACAGAGAAGCTTTCTTT

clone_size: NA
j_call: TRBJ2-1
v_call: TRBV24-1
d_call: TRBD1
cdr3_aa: CATENRGDEQFF
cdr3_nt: TGTGCCACGGAAAACAGGGGGGATGAGCAGTTCTTC

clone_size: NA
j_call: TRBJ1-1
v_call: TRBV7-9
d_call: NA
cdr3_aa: CASRGIVRDTEAFF
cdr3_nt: TGTGCCAGCAGGGGGATAGTTAGGGACACTGAAGCTTTCTTT

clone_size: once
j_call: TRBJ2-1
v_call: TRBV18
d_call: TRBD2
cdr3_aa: CASSPSGLAGHNEQFF
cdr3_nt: TGTGCCAGCTCACCTTCTGGACTAGCGGGGCACAATGAGCAGTTCTTC

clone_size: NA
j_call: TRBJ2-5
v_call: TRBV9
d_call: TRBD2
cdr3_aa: CASSPVPGGGETQYF
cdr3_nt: TGTGCCAGCAGCCCCGTTCCGGGAGGAGGGGAGACCCAGTACTTC

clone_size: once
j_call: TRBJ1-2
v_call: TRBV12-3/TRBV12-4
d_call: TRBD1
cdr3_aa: CASRAGTVHGYTF
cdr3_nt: TGTGCCAGCAGGGCCGGGACAGTGCATGGCTACACCTTC

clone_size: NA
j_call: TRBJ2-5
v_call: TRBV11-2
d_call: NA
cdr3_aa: CASSLSGTLRWTQYF
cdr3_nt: TGTGCCAGCAGCTTGTCCGGGACTCTCAGGTGGACCCAGTACTTC

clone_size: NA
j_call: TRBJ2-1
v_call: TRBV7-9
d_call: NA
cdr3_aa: CASSFASRSGRVLYNEQFF
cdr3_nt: TGTGCCAGCAGCTTCGCAAGCCGCTCTGGACGGGTCCTCTACAATGAGCAGTTCTTC

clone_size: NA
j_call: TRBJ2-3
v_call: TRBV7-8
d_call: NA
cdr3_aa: CASSFGQSVVYTQYF
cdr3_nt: TGTGCCAGCAGCTTCGGGCAGAGCGTGGTGTATACGCAGTATTTT